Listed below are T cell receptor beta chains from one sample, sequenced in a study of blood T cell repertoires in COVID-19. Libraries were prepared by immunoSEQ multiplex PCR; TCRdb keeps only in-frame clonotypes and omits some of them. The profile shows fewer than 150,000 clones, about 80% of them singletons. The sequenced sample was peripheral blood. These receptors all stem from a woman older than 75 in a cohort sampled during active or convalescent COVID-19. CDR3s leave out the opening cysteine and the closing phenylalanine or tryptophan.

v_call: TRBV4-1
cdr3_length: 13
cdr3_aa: ASSPFRGAGDTQY

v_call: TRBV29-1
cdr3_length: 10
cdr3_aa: SVETGANGYT

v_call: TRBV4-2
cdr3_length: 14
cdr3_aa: ASSQETSGPEGTQY

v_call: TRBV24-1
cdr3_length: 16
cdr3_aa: ATSEHQGIQPGKNIQY

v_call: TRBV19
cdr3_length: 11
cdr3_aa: ASSPGQERGYT

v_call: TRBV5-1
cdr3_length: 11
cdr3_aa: ASSSQGHTEAF

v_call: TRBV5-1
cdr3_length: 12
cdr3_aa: ASSSDTVYNEQF

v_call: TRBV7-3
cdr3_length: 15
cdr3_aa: ASSLMGTSGGYNEQF

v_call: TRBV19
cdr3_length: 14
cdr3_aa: ASSNPRRGDYNEQF

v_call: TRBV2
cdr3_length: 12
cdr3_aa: ASRPGTGNQPQH

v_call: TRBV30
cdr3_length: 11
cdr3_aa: AWSTRGYQPQH

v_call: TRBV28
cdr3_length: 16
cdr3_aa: ASSLFRTGGSSGNTIY

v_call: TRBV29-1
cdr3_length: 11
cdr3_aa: SVVSRDVYGYT

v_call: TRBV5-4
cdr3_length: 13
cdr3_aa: ASSSEILSGNTIY

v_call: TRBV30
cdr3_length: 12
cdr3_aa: AWSNSGGSQEQY

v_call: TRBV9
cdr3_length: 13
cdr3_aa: ASSVVTTSGGELF

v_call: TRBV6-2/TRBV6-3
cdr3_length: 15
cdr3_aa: ASSKGLWGGLEETQY

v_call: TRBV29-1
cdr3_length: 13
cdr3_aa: SVVLQGGGNQPQH

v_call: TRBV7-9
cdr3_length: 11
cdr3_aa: ASSHSGGETQY

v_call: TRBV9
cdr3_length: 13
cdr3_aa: ASTFGGSPGNTIY

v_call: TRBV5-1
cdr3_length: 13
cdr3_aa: ASSPTGGSYNEQF

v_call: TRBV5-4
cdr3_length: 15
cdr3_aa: ASSSGTGGIMSTEAF

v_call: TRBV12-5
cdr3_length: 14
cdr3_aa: ASGLVLRGSNSPLH

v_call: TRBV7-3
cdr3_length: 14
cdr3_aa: ASSLTPSGGADTQY

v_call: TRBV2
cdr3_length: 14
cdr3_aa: ASTGQGALMNTEAF

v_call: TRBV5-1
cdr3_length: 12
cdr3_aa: ASSLGGYTDTQY

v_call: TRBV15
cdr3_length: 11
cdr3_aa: ATSDRDTDTQY

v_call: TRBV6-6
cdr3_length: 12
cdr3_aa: ASTPITGSGEQF

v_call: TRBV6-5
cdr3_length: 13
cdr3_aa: ASSLTVFPNYGYT

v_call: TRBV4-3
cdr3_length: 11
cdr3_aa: ASSPALGFGYT

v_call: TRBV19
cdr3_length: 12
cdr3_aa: ASSIVVSTDTQY

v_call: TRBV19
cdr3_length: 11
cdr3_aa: ASSIDRQYGYT

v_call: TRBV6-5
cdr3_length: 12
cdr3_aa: ASSKPGYNEKLF

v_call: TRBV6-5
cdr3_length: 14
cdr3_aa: ASSYSPGTGSYEQY

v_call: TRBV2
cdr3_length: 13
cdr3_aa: ASRASGQVSSPLH

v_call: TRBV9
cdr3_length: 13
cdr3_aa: ASSRDGDGADTQY

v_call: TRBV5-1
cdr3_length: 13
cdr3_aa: ASSLQTGMNTEAF

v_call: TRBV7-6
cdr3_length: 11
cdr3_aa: ASSLDRGAPLH

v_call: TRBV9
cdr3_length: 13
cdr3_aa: ASSARTGRNEKLF

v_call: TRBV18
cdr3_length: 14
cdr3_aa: ASSPGRGRMNTEAF

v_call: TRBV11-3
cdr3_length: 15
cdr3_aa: ASSSTPGLAGQETQY

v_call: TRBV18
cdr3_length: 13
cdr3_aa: ASSVGDLGNTEAF